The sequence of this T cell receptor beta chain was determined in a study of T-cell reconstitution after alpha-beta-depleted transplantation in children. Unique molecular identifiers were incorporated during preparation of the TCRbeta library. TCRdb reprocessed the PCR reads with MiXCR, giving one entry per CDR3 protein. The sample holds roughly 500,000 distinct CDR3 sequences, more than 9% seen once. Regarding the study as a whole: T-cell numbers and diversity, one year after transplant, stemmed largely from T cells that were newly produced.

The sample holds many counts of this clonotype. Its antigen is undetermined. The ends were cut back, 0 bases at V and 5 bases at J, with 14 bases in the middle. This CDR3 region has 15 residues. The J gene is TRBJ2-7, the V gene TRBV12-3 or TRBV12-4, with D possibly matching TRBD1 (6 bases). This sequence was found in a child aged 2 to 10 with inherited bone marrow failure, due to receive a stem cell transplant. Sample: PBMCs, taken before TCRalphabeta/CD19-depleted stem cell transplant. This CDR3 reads CASSLALQGADEQYF. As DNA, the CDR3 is TGTGCCAGCAGTTTAGCGCTACAGGGTGCCGACGAGCAGTACTTC.